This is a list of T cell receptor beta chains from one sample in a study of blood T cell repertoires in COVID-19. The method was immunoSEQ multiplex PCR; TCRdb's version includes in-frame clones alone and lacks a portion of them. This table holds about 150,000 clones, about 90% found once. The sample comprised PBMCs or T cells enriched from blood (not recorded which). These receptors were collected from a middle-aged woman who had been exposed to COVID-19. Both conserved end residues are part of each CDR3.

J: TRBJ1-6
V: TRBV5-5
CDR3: CASSVTGGSNSPLHF

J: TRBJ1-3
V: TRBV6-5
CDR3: CASRDRASGNTIYF

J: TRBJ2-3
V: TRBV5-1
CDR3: CASSLEGTVTDTQYF

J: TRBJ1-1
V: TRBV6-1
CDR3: CASSHEGVGNTEAFF

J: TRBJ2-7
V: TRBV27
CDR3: CASSLSYGSSYEQYF

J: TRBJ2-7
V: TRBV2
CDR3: CASRPLSGGSHEQYF

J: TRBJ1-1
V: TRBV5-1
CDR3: CASSFEGEAFF

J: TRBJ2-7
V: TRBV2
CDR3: CASRGAAGLEQYF

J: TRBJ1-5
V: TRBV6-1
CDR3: CASSATRDTYNQPQHF

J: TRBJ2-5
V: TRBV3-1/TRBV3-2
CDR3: CASALGGRGIRRTQYF

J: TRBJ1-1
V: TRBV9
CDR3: CASSSRQGGTEAFF

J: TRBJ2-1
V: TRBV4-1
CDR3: CASSQDRGTEYNEQFF

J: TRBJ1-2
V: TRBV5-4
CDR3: CASSLESQGRRGYTF

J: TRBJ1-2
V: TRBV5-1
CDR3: CASSHGQGRSNYGYTF

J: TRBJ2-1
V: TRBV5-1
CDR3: CASSVDRGEYNEQFF

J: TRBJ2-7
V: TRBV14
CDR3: CASSRKTDRGRTVQYF

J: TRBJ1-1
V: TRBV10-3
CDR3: CAISNLEGASEAFF

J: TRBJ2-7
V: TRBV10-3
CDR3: CAISEAGTSGSGLQYF

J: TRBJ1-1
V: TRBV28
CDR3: CASSSHRVGAFF

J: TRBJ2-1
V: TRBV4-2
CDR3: CASSPFTSGGRNEQFF